A selection of T cell receptor beta chains follows, all from one sample in a study of blood T cell repertoires in COVID-19. Generated by immunoSEQ multiplex PCR, the TCRdb table keeps only in-frame clones and is missing some. The table includes 150,000 to 200,000 clones, roughly 85% detected once. Material for sequencing was peripheral blood. The origin of the receptors is a woman between 65 and 79 years old with acute or convalescent COVID-19. The CDR3 runs from the conserved cysteine through the conserved F or W. The order of the fields is V gene, clone size, D gene, J gene, CDR3 protein, CDR3 DNA. A D gene is named only where the DNA matches it firmly. Only some rows state a clone size, as once, few, many or a class for expanded clones.

V: TRBV11-2; size: NA; D: TRBD2; J: TRBJ2-1; CDR3: CASSQSPSASGYEQFF; DNA: TGTGCCAGCAGCCAAAGTCCGTCGGCTAGCGGGTATGAGCAGTTCTTC
V: TRBV19; size: NA; D: TRBD2; J: TRBJ2-1; CDR3: CASSKTSGRSDEQFF; DNA: TGTGCCAGTAGTAAAACTAGCGGGAGATCCGATGAGCAGTTCTTC
V: TRBV5-5; size: few; D: NA; J: TRBJ1-2; CDR3: CASSSTGDRLYGYTF; DNA: TGTGCCAGCAGCTCAACCGGAGACAGACTCTATGGCTACACCTTC
V: TRBV12-3/TRBV12-4; size: NA; D: NA; J: TRBJ1-1; CDR3: CASSQGTPIEAFF; DNA: TGTGCCAGCAGTCAGGGAACCCCGATTGAAGCTTTCTTT
V: TRBV30; size: few; D: TRBD2; J: TRBJ2-3; CDR3: CASRTSGSTDTQYF; DNA: TGTGCCTCCCGGACTAGCGGGAGCACAGATACGCAGTATTTT
V: TRBV14; size: once; D: TRBD1; J: TRBJ2-7; CDR3: CASSQDRQGVYEQYF; DNA: TGTGCCAGCAGCCAAGATCGGCAGGGGGTCTACGAGCAGTACTTC
V: TRBV19; size: NA; D: NA; J: TRBJ2-5; CDR3: CASTQRGGGETQYF; DNA: TGTGCCAGTACCCAGCGGGGAGGGGGAGAGACCCAGTACTTC
V: TRBV7-2; size: NA; D: TRBD1; J: TRBJ1-2; CDR3: CASTADRSAYGYTF; DNA: TGTGCCAGCACCGCGGACAGGTCGGCTTATGGCTACACCTTC
V: TRBV4-1; size: NA; D: NA; J: TRBJ1-2; CDR3: CASSQWRRGGYTF; DNA: TGCGCCAGCAGCCAATGGCGAAGGGGTGGCTACACCTTC
V: TRBV3-1/TRBV3-2; size: NA; D: NA; J: TRBJ2-4; CDR3: CASSQRSNYGKNIQYF; DNA: TGTGCCAGCAGCCAACGGTCTAACTACGGTAAAAACATTCAGTACTTC
V: TRBV19; size: NA; D: NA; J: TRBJ2-2; CDR3: CASSIGHETGELFF; DNA: TGTGCCAGTAGTATTGGACATGAGACCGGGGAGCTGTTTTTT
V: TRBV2; size: NA; D: NA; J: TRBJ2-2; CDR3: CASKQGTNTGELFF; DNA: TGTGCCAGCAAGCAGGGGACCAACACCGGGGAGCTGTTTTTT
V: TRBV5-1; size: NA; D: NA; J: TRBJ2-7; CDR3: CASSLGSGTGEQYF; DNA: TGCGCCAGCAGCTTGGGTTCAGGGACTGGTGAGCAGTACTTC
V: TRBV5-1; size: NA; D: TRBD2; J: TRBJ2-2; CDR3: CASSLEGAGTPSTGELFF; DNA: TGCGCCAGCAGCTTGGAAGGAGCGGGGACCCCGAGCACCGGGGAGCTGTTTTTT
V: TRBV21-1; size: NA; D: NA; J: TRBJ1-1; CDR3: CASSNPRNTEAFF; DNA: TGTGCCAGCAGCAACCCGAGGAACACTGAAGCTTTCTTT
V: TRBV6-1; size: NA; D: TRBD1; J: TRBJ2-2; CDR3: CASSEVDRAPWELFF; DNA: TGTGCCAGCAGTGAAGTAGACAGGGCCCCGTGGGAGCTGTTTTTT
V: TRBV7-2; size: NA; D: NA; J: TRBJ2-3; CDR3: CASSLGVSGSDTQYF; DNA: TGTGCCAGCAGCTTAGGAGTAAGCGGGTCCGATACGCAGTATTTT
V: TRBV5-1; size: NA; D: NA; J: TRBJ2-3; CDR3: CASNDGLDTQYF; DNA: TGCGCCAGCAACGATGGACTAGATACGCAGTATTTT
V: TRBV7-9; size: few; D: TRBD1; J: TRBJ1-1; CDR3: CASSSGQGNTEAFF; DNA: TGTGCCAGCAGCAGCGGACAGGGAAACACTGAAGCTTTCTTT
V: TRBV28; size: NA; D: TRBD1; J: TRBJ1-5; CDR3: CASRIGQGGQPQHF; DNA: TGTGCCAGCAGAATAGGACAGGGAGGACAGCCCCAGCATTTT
V: TRBV30; size: NA; D: NA; J: TRBJ2-2; CDR3: CAWRGAAGTGELFF; DNA: TGTGCCTGGAGGGGGGCAGCCGGGACCGGGGAGCTGTTTTTT
V: TRBV5-1; size: NA; D: TRBD1; J: TRBJ1-1; CDR3: CASSGGQGGTEAFF; DNA: TGCGCCAGCAGCGGCGGACAGGGTGGCACTGAAGCTTTCTTT
V: TRBV20-1; size: NA; D: NA; J: TRBJ2-1; CDR3: CSAVYNEQFF; DNA: TGCAGTGCTGTATACAATGAGCAGTTCTTC
V: TRBV10-3; size: NA; D: TRBD2; J: TRBJ2-5; CDR3: CAISALAGAETQYF; DNA: TGTGCCATCAGTGCCCTAGCGGGAGCTGAGACCCAGTACTTC
V: TRBV24-1; size: NA; D: NA; J: TRBJ1-6; CDR3: CATSDDNEISPLHF; DNA: TGTGCCACCAGTGATGACAACGAGATTTCACCCCTCCACTTT
V: TRBV24-1; size: NA; D: TRBD2; J: TRBJ2-7; CDR3: CAGGGPADHEQYF; DNA: TGCGCCGGGGGGGGGCCGGCTGATCACGAGCAGTACTTC
V: TRBV24-1; size: NA; D: TRBD2; J: TRBJ2-2; CDR3: CATGGDWAGELFF; DNA: TGTGCCACCGGGGGGGATTGGGCCGGGGAGCTGTTTTTT
V: TRBV29-1; size: NA; D: TRBD1; J: TRBJ2-5; CDR3: CRGAGDRDRGRNQETQYF; DNA: TGCCGCGGGGCGGGGGACCGGGACAGGGGGCGGAACCAAGAGACCCAGTACTTC
V: TRBV7-3; size: NA; D: TRBD1; J: TRBJ1-2; CDR3: CASSRTGQPYYGYTF; DNA: TGTGCCAGCAGCCGGACGGGACAGCCTTACTATGGCTACACCTTC
V: TRBV19; size: NA; D: NA; J: TRBJ2-5; CDR3: CASSIWVRGNGETQYF; DNA: TGTGCCAGTAGTATCTGGGTTCGCGGGAACGGAGAGACCCAGTACTTC
V: TRBV3-1/TRBV3-2; size: NA; D: TRBD2; J: TRBJ2-7; CDR3: CASRSLAGVSYEQYF; DNA: TGTGCCAGCAGGTCACTAGCGGGTGTATCCTACGAGCAGTACTTC
V: TRBV28; size: NA; D: TRBD2; J: TRBJ2-7; CDR3: CASTSSGSSYEQYF; DNA: TGTGCCAGCACCTCTAGCGGGAGCTCCTACGAGCAGTACTTC
V: TRBV29-1; size: few; D: TRBD1; J: TRBJ1-4; CDR3: CSVELQGAGNEKLFF; DNA: TGCAGCGTTGAACTACAGGGGGCCGGCAATGAAAAACTGTTTTTT
V: TRBV7-9; size: few; D: NA; J: TRBJ2-3; CDR3: CASSLTGGAGSTDTQYF; DNA: TGTGCCAGCAGCTTAACTGGGGGAGCGGGTAGCACAGATACGCAGTATTTT
V: TRBV3-1/TRBV3-2; size: NA; D: TRBD2; J: TRBJ2-1; CDR3: CASSPLGLAGVVEQFF; DNA: TGTGCCAGCAGCCCCTTGGGACTAGCGGGAGTCGTTGAGCAGTTCTTC
V: TRBV28; size: NA; D: TRBD1; J: TRBJ1-1; CDR3: CASGTGGFSAEAFF; DNA: TGTGCCAGCGGGACAGGGGGATTTTCGGCTGAAGCTTTCTTT
V: TRBV4-1; size: NA; D: TRBD2; J: TRBJ2-7; CDR3: CASSQAVAGGSSYEQYF; DNA: TGCGCCAGCAGCCAAGCCGTAGCGGGAGGGAGCTCCTACGAGCAGTACTTC
V: TRBV10-2; size: NA; D: NA; J: TRBJ2-7; CDR3: CASSEPPNYEQYF; DNA: TGCGCCAGCAGTGAGCCCCCCAACTACGAGCAGTACTTC
V: TRBV19; size: NA; D: NA; J: TRBJ1-6; CDR3: CASSPNGNSPLHF; DNA: TGTGCCAGTAGTCCCAACGGGAATTCACCCCTCCACTTT
V: TRBV7-3; size: NA; D: TRBD2; J: TRBJ2-3; CDR3: CASSLRPAGVADTQYF; DNA: TGTGCCAGCAGCTTAAGGCCGGCGGGAGTCGCAGATACGCAGTATTTT
V: TRBV24-1; size: NA; D: NA; J: TRBJ1-6; CDR3: CATSDLRAVGRSPLHF; DNA: TGTGCCACCAGTGACCTCCGAGCAGTGGGGCGCTCACCCCTCCACTTT
V: TRBV10-2; size: NA; D: TRBD1; J: TRBJ1-1; CDR3: CASTRNRGGDTEAFF; DNA: TGCGCCAGCACCCGAAACAGGGGTGGAGACACTGAAGCTTTCTTT
V: TRBV9; size: NA; D: NA; J: TRBJ2-1; CDR3: CASSVGYAEQFF; DNA: TGTGCCAGCAGCGTAGGCTACGCTGAGCAGTTCTTC
V: TRBV2; size: NA; D: NA; J: TRBJ2-5; CDR3: CASSETRGQETQYF; DNA: TGTGCCAGCAGTGAAACCAGGGGCCAAGAGACCCAGTACTTC
V: TRBV7-9; size: NA; D: NA; J: TRBJ2-2; CDR3: CASSLAPAGTGELFF; DNA: TGTGCCAGCAGCCTCGCCCCAGCGGGCACCGGGGAGCTGTTTTTT
V: TRBV5-4; size: NA; D: TRBD1; J: TRBJ1-2; CDR3: CASSFGTGYGYTF; DNA: TGTGCCAGCAGCTTCGGGACAGGCTATGGCTACACCTTC
V: TRBV7-3; size: NA; D: NA; J: TRBJ2-2; CDR3: CASSLRPNLGSGDTGELFF; DNA: TGTGCCAGCAGCTTAAGGCCAAATCTGGGTAGCGGAGACACCGGGGAGCTGTTTTTT
V: TRBV4-2; size: NA; D: TRBD2; J: TRBJ2-5; CDR3: CASSQEELAGGGETQYF; DNA: TGTGCCAGCAGCCAAGAAGAACTAGCGGGAGGTGGAGAGACCCAGTACTTC
V: TRBV18; size: few; D: NA; J: TRBJ1-3; CDR3: CASSPGAGGNTIYF; DNA: TGTGCCAGCTCACCAGGGGCAGGAGGAAACACCATATATTTT